The rows below give T cell receptor beta chains drawn from one sample of a study. Via MiXCR, TCRdb re-called the RT-PCR reads, giving one row per CDR3 protein. The table shows 650,000 to 800,000 distinct CDR3 sequences, with 11% to 15% occurring only once. Material: memory CD4+ T cells from blood. Receptors originate from a female donor in good health, serving as a healthy control. Each CDR3 is given with its conserved first and last residue. D genes are given only for firm matches. Where a row states a size, it is once, few, many or the class of an expanded clone; other rows omit it.

d_gene: .
abundance: few
j_gene: TRBJ1-2
len: 10
v_gene: TRBV12-3/TRBV12-4
CDR3nt: TGTGCCAGCGGCGAACAGGGCTACACCTTC
CDR3aa: CASGEQGYTF

d_gene: TRBD1
abundance: few
j_gene: TRBJ1-1
len: 15
v_gene: TRBV7-9
CDR3nt: TGTGCCAGCAGCCTACAGGGGGCAGAGGACACTGAAGCTTTCTTT
CDR3aa: CASSLQGAEDTEAFF

d_gene: .
abundance: few
j_gene: TRBJ1-2
len: 12
v_gene: TRBV19
CDR3nt: TGTGCCAGTAGTACTTGGGTCGTGGGCTACACCTTC
CDR3aa: CASSTWVVGYTF

d_gene: TRBD2
abundance: .
j_gene: TRBJ2-4
len: 14
v_gene: TRBV5-1
CDR3nt: TGCGCCAGCAGCTTCCGACTAGCGGGAAACATTCAGTACTTC
CDR3aa: CASSFRLAGNIQYF

d_gene: TRBD1
abundance: .
j_gene: TRBJ1-5
len: 15
v_gene: TRBV20-1
CDR3nt: TGCAGTGCTAGAGATCCCAAAGGGGGCCTTCAGCCCCAGCATTTT
CDR3aa: CSARDPKGGLQPQHF

d_gene: .
abundance: few
j_gene: TRBJ1-2
len: 11
v_gene: TRBV12-3/TRBV12-4
CDR3nt: TGTGCCAGCAGGTCCCTGAGCGGCTACACCTTC
CDR3aa: CASRSLSGYTF

d_gene: TRBD2
abundance: few
j_gene: TRBJ2-3
len: 16
v_gene: TRBV27
CDR3nt: TGTGCCAGCAAAGGACTAGCGGGGGGGTCGGGTGATACGCAGTATTTT
CDR3aa: CASKGLAGGSGDTQYF

d_gene: TRBD2
abundance: few
j_gene: TRBJ2-3
len: 18
v_gene: TRBV6-2/TRBV6-3
CDR3nt: TGTGCCAGCAGCTCCACCCCGGGGGGGGGCGAGAGCGCAGATACGCAGTATTTT
CDR3aa: CASSSTPGGGESADTQYF

d_gene: .
abundance: few
j_gene: TRBJ2-3
len: 14
v_gene: TRBV20-1
CDR3nt: TGCAGTGCTAGAGACGGGCAGGGGACAGATACGCAGTATTTT
CDR3aa: CSARDGQGTDTQYF

d_gene: TRBD2
abundance: few
j_gene: TRBJ2-1
len: 18
v_gene: TRBV5-1
CDR3nt: TGCGCCAGCAGAGCGGCAGGACAACCCTGGGCGGGGGACAATGAGCAGTTCTTC
CDR3aa: CASRAAGQPWAGDNEQFF

d_gene: .
abundance: few
j_gene: TRBJ1-2
len: 14
v_gene: TRBV27
CDR3nt: TGTGCCAGCAGTAGTGTCGGAGAGGGCTATGGCTACACCTTC
CDR3aa: CASSSVGEGYGYTF

d_gene: .
abundance: few
j_gene: TRBJ1-5
len: 17
v_gene: TRBV6-6
CDR3nt: TGTGCCAGCAGCCACCGCGCGGGACCCGACTTCAATCAGCCCCAGCATTTT
CDR3aa: CASSHRAGPDFNQPQHF

d_gene: TRBD1
abundance: many
j_gene: TRBJ1-5
len: 14
v_gene: TRBV6-2/TRBV6-3
CDR3nt: TGTGCCAGCAAACGCCGGGACAGGGGACAGCCCCAGCATTTT
CDR3aa: CASKRRDRGQPQHF

d_gene: TRBD2
abundance: many
j_gene: TRBJ2-4
len: 17
v_gene: TRBV15
CDR3nt: TGTGCCACCAGCAGAGGTGTAGCGGGGCTAGCCAAAAACATTCAGTACTTC
CDR3aa: CATSRGVAGLAKNIQYF

d_gene: TRBD2
abundance: once
j_gene: TRBJ2-7
len: 15
v_gene: TRBV29-1
CDR3nt: TGCAGCGCAGCCGGGACTAGCGGTTCTACTGTCGGGCAGTACTTC
CDR3aa: CSAAGTSGSTVGQYF

d_gene: TRBD2
abundance: few
j_gene: TRBJ2-2
len: 17
v_gene: TRBV7-2
CDR3nt: TGTGCCAGCAGCTTGTATGAGGGACTAGCAGGTGACGGGGAGCTGTTTTTT
CDR3aa: CASSLYEGLAGDGELFF

d_gene: .
abundance: few
j_gene: TRBJ1-5
len: 15
v_gene: TRBV7-9
CDR3nt: TGTGCCAGCAGCCCCTCGGGGGGTAGGGATCAGCCCCAGCATTTT
CDR3aa: CASSPSGGRDQPQHF

d_gene: .
abundance: .
j_gene: TRBJ2-5
len: 12
v_gene: TRBV5-1
CDR3nt: TGCGCCAGCAGGCTCATCCAAGAGACCCAGTACTTC
CDR3aa: CASRLIQETQYF

d_gene: TRBD2
abundance: many
j_gene: TRBJ2-1
len: 14
v_gene: TRBV4-2
CDR3nt: TGTGCCAGCCAGCGGGAGGAGTCCTCCTATGAGCAGTTCTTC
CDR3aa: CASQREESSYEQFF

d_gene: .
abundance: few
j_gene: TRBJ2-7
len: 15
v_gene: TRBV5-1
CDR3nt: TGCGCCAGCAGCTTGACGGGGACGGTGTCCTACGAGCAGTACTTC
CDR3aa: CASSLTGTVSYEQYF

d_gene: TRBD2
abundance: .
j_gene: TRBJ2-5
len: 16
v_gene: TRBV25-1
CDR3nt: TGTGCCAGCAGTCAAGGTCGGGAGGGATTGAGAGAGACCCAGTACTTC
CDR3aa: CASSQGREGLRETQYF

d_gene: TRBD2
abundance: .
j_gene: TRBJ2-1
len: 15
v_gene: TRBV5-1
CDR3nt: TGCGCCAGCAGCGTCCTTCCGGGACTAGAATTAGAGCAGTTCTTC
CDR3aa: CASSVLPGLELEQFF

d_gene: TRBD1
abundance: many
j_gene: TRBJ1-2
len: 15
v_gene: TRBV10-3
CDR3nt: TGTGCCATCAGTGAGTCGAGAGGGGACAGATATGGCTACACCTTC
CDR3aa: CAISESRGDRYGYTF

d_gene: .
abundance: few
j_gene: TRBJ1-1
len: 11
v_gene: TRBV27
CDR3nt: TGTGCCAGCAGGGGGGAATCTGAAGCTTTCTTT
CDR3aa: CASRGESEAFF

d_gene: TRBD1
abundance: .
j_gene: TRBJ2-1
len: 18
v_gene: TRBV6-6
CDR3nt: TGTGCCAGCAGTTACGCCGATCAGGGGGCTGTGTTGTACAATGAGCAGTTCTTC
CDR3aa: CASSYADQGAVLYNEQFF

d_gene: TRBD2
abundance: .
j_gene: TRBJ2-3
len: 16
v_gene: TRBV11-3
CDR3nt: TGTGCCAGCAGCCCCGACGGCGGGAGGATGCCAGATACGCAGTATTTT
CDR3aa: CASSPDGGRMPDTQYF

d_gene: TRBD1
abundance: .
j_gene: TRBJ2-5
len: 13
v_gene: TRBV6-5
CDR3nt: TGTGCCAGCGTAGCAGGGACAGGAGAGACCCAGTACTTC
CDR3aa: CASVAGTGETQYF

d_gene: TRBD1
abundance: few
j_gene: TRBJ2-5
len: 15
v_gene: TRBV6-1
CDR3nt: TGTGCCAGCAGTGACCCCGCACAGGGGAAAGAGACCCAGTACTTC
CDR3aa: CASSDPAQGKETQYF